This TCR beta chain was captured by sequencing in a study of T cell changes during pregnancy in multiple sclerosis. The V and J ends lost 1 base and 5 bases respectively, with 6 bases between them. Germline V lookup: CDR1 SEHNR, CDR2 FQNEAQ (reference sequence). The CDR3 extends over 13 amino acids. The table came from immunoSEQ multiplex PCR; TCRdb's copy has only in-frame clones and leaves some out. The sample has roughly 62,000 clones, roughly nine tenths seen once. This clone is a singleton in its sample. The sample consisted of peripheral blood, taken in the first trimester of pregnancy. The chain recombines TRBV7-9 with TRBJ2-1; D gene ambiguous. This receptor was obtained from a female donor with multiple sclerosis, enrolled in a pregnancy study. For the CDR3, the DNA is TGTGCCAGCAGCTTAGTCCACAACAATGAGCAGTTCTTC. It encodes CASSLVHNNEQFF.